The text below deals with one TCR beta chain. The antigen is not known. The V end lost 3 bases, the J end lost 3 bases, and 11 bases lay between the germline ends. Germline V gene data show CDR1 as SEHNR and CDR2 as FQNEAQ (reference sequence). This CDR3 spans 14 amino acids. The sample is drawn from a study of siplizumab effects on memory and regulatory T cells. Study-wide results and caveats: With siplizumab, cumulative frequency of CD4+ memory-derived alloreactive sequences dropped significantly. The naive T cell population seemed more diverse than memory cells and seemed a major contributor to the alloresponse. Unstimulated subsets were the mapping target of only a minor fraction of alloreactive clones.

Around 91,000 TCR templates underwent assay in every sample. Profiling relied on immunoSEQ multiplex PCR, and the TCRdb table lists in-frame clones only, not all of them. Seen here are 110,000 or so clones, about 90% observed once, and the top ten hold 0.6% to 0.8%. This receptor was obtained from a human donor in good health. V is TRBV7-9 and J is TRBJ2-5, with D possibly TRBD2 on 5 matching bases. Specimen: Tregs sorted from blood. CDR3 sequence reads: CASSFGVIKETQYF. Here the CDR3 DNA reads TGTGCCAGCAGCTTCGGGGTGATCAAAGAGACCCAGTACTTC.